A single sample is the source of the 10 T cell receptor beta chains below, sequenced in a study of follicular helper T cells after annual influenza vaccination. Some clones are missing from TCRdb's copy, which holds only in-frame ones; the method was immunoSEQ multiplex PCR. Of roughly 7,000 clones in the sample, around nine tenths were seen once. Time point noted: 2015-2016 season, 7 days after influenza vaccination. The sample was CXCR5+ CD38- circulating T follicular helper cells from blood, taken 7 days after influenza vaccination. As for subset: circulating Tfh, non-naive CD4+CXCR5+PD-1+ (ICOS+CD38+ or ICOS-CD38-). These TCRs come from an adult who received the influenza vaccine.

J is TRBJ1-2 and V is TRBV30; TRBD1 matches at 7 bases. CDR3 size: 15 residues. Losses at the gene ends were 2 bases for V and 2 bases for J; bases not matched to a gene: 8. From germline, CDR1 is GTSNPN and CDR2 SVGIG (reference sequence). CDR3 sequence: CAWSSAQGGNYGYTF. CDR3 coding DNA: TGTGCCTGGAGTTCCGCCCAGGGGGGAAACTATGGCTACACCTTC.

The J gene is TRBJ2-7, the V gene TRBV2; maybe TRBD2 (5 bases). Germline V CDR1 and CDR2: SNHLY, FYNNEI. Trimming took off 4 bases at V and 0 bases at J, with 7 bases between the two ends. The CDR3 is 13 residues long. CDR3 in amino acids: CASSAGSSYEQYV. CDR3 bases: TGTGCCAGCAGTGCGGGGAGCTCCTACGAGCAGTACGTC.

The chain links TRBV7-9 to TRBJ1-1; D is ambiguous. Per the germline V gene, CDR1 is SEHNR and CDR2 is FQNEAQ (reference sequence). V was shortened by 1 base and J by 1 base, with 7 bases between the two germline ends. The CDR3 loop spans 14 amino acids. CDR3 in DNA: TGTGCCAGCAGCTTAGATTTGTCGAACACTGAAGCTTTCTTT. This encodes CASSLDLSNTEAFF.

Only one count was recorded for this clone. The V gene is TRBV6-8, the J gene TRBJ1-4; D is ambiguous. Germline CDR1 is MNHGY and CDR2 is SAAAGT. The germline V and J ends were trimmed by 2 bases and 8 bases, with 12 bases remaining between them. This CDR3 has 14 residues. CDR3 sequence (DNA): TGTGCCAGCAGTTACGGGGAGGATCGCGAAAAACTGTTTTTT. Amino acids: CASSYGEDREKLFF.

The chain recombines TRBV11-2 with TRBJ1-2; D perhaps matches TRBD1 (6 bases). The CDR3 sequence is 15 residues long. V was trimmed by 5 bases and J by 3 bases, leaving 16 bases between them. The V gene's germline CDR1 is SGHAT and CDR2 FQNNGV. The CDR3 protein is CASSPLGRTDYGYTF. CDR3 coding DNA: TGTGCCAGCAGCCCCTTGGGACGGACAGACTATGGCTACACCTTC.

The CDR3: CASSSQRRLAGGDEQFF. In DNA form, the CDR3 reads TGTGCCAGCAGCTCTCAAAGGAGACTAGCAGGAGGGGATGAGCAGTTCTTC. The genes are TRBV7-2 and TRBJ2-1; TRBD2 matches at 7 bases. The germline gives CDR1 SGHTA, CDR2 FQGNSA. The CDR3 length is 17 residues. Trimming at V came to 4 bases and at J to 8 bases, leaving 17 bases not matched to a gene.

This rearrangement joins TRBV27 to TRBJ2-5; 7 nucleotides agree with TRBD2. Germline CDR1 is MNHEY and CDR2 is SMNVEV (reference sequence). With 6 bases clipped from V and 3 bases from J, the junction kept 13 bases outside the gene matches. CDR3 size: 16 residues. The CDR3 bases are TGTGCCAGCAGGGAATTAAGCGGGGCTCTGAAAGAGACCCAGTACTTC. Translated: CASRELSGALKETQYF.

The rearrangement uses TRBV28 and TRBJ1-1, with TRBD1 matching over 8 bases. In germline, CDR1 is MDHEN, CDR2 SYDVKM. Trimming cost V 11 bases and J 5 bases; bases outside gene matches: 10. This CDR3 has 13 residues. CDR3 amino acids: CACTGQGRTEAFF. The CDR3 region has the DNA TGTGCCTGTACCGGACAGGGCCGGACTGAAGCTTTCTTT.

This clone was seen a handful of times. This sequence joins TRBV4-1 and TRBJ1-3; 7 nucleotides align to TRBD1. CDR1 MGHRA and CDR2 YSYEKL come from the germline V gene. The CDR3 length is 14 residues. With 4 bases clipped from V and 8 bases from J, the junction kept 8 bases outside the gene matches. The CDR3 DNA reads as TGCGCCAGCAGCCCCCAACAGGGGCCAGACACCATATATTTT. Amino acids: CASSPQQGPDTIYF.

The chain uses TRBV2 and TRBJ1-5; unclear D gene. The CDR3 contains 15 residues. CDR1 is SNHLY, CDR2 FYNNEI, per germline. Trimming stripped 1 base from V and 4 bases from J, with 11 bases between. CDR3 residues: CASSEVNRSNQPQHF. The CDR3 DNA is TGTGCCAGCAGTGAAGTGAACAGATCTAATCAGCCCCAGCATTTT.